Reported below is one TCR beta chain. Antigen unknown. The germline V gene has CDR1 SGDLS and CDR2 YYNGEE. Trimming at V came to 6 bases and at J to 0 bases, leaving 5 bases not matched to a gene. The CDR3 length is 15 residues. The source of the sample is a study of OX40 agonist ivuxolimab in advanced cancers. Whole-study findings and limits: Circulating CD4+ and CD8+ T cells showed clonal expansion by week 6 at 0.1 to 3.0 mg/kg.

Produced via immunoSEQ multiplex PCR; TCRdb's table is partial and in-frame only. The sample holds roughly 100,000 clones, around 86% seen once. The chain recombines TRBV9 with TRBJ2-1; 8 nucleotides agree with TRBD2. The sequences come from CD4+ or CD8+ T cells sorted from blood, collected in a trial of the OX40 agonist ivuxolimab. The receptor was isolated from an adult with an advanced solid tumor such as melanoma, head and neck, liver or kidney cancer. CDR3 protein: CASNYGGVSYNEQFF. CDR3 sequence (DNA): TGTGCCAGCAACTACGGGGGGGTCTCCTACAATGAGCAGTTCTTC.